Listed here are 13 T cell receptor beta chains from one sample, sequenced in a study of T-cell memory formation after mild COVID-19. TCRdb used MiXCR to reprocess the 5' RACE reads, holding one entry per CDR3 protein. The sample records some 15,000 distinct CDR3 sequences, 15% to 20% being singletons. Sequencing was performed on PBMCs or a T cell subset sorted from them (not recorded which). The receptor source for this set is an adult woman who had mild COVID-19 (a few samples of this study predate the infection). Cell type and time point are not known.

The sample holds many counts of this clonotype. The chain joins TRBV4-3 to TRBJ2-1; 8 bases agree with TRBD1. The trim removed 6 bases at V and 5 bases at J, leaving 6 bases unmatched. Germline-derived CDR1 and CDR2 are LGHNA and YSLEER. The CDR3 is made up of 14 amino acids. The CDR3 DNA follows: TGCGCCAGCAGTCGGACAGGGATTAACAATGAGCAGTTCTTC. Residues: CASSRTGINNEQFF.

This clonotype was recorded a few times. The J gene is TRBJ1-6, the V gene TRBV5-6; unclear D gene. Germline lookup yields CDR1 SGHDT and CDR2 YYEEEE. V lost 0 bases and J 7 bases, leaving 14 bases between the germline ends. This CDR3 has 16 amino acids. In DNA form, the CDR3 reads TGTGCCAGCAGCTTGGGTCCAGACATTTGGAATTCACCCCTCCACTTT. Translating it yields CASSLGPDIWNSPLHF.

This clonotype was counted many times. The CDR3 DNA sequence: TGTGCCAGCAAGGGACTAGCGGACTACAATGAGCAGTTCTTC. Amino acid sequence: CASKGLADYNEQFF. V gene TRBV2 combines with J gene TRBJ2-1; 11 bases map to TRBD2. V shed 7 bases, J shed 3 bases, and the junction held 2 bases outside the gene matches. Per germline, CDR1 SNHLY and CDR2 FYNNEI. This CDR3 is 14 amino acids long.

This clonotype showed up many times. This chain joins TRBV24-1 and TRBJ2-1; maybe TRBD2 (5 bases). The V and J ends lost 0 bases and 7 bases respectively, with 18 bases between them. The germline V gene encodes CDR1 KGHDR and CDR2 SFDVKD. This CDR3 is built from 17 residues. The CDR3: CATSDLESGEGSNEQFF. As DNA, the CDR3 is TGTGCCACCAGTGATTTGGAGAGCGGAGAAGGTTCAAATGAGCAGTTCTTC.

This clonotype was observed many times. V usage is TRBV20-1 and J usage is TRBJ1-5; no definite D call. Per germline, CDR1 DFQATT and CDR2 SNEGSKA (reference sequence). CDR3 size: 14 residues. V was shortened by 3 bases and J by 0 bases, with 9 bases between the two germline ends. CDR3 in DNA: TGCAGTGCTAGTCGGGCTTATAGCAATCAGCCCCAGCATTTT. It is translated as CSASRAYSNQPQHF.

In this sample, this clonotype turned up a few times. The rearrangement joins TRBV4-1 to TRBJ2-2; TRBD1 matches at 8 bases. Germline CDR1 reads MGHRA; CDR2 reads YSYEKL. CDR3 length equals 17 residues. V lost 2 bases to trimming and J lost 2 bases; unmatched junction nucleotides: 7. The CDR3 loop reads CASSQQPRGQNTGELFF. CDR3 nucleotide sequence: TGCGCCAGCAGCCAACAGCCCAGGGGGCAAAACACCGGGGAGCTGTTTTTT.

Details on this clonotype: One end of the junction varies from germline; a read error may be responsible. The chain carries TRBV27 and TRBJ2-2; D is perhaps TRBD2 (6 bases). Germline values: CDR1 MNHEY, CDR2 SMNVEV (reference sequence). This CDR3 is built from 14 residues. The CDR3: CASGPGLNTGELLF. DNA of the CDR3: TGTGCCAGCGGACCGGGACTGAACACCGGGGAGCTGCTTTTT.

The genes are TRBV7-6 and TRBJ2-3, with no clear D. The germline V gene encodes CDR1 SGHVS and CDR2 FNYEAQ. V lost 0 bases to trimming and J lost 0 bases, with 1 base between them. The CDR3 is 13 residues long. DNA for the CDR3: TGTGCCAGCAGCTTAGCTAGCACAGATACGCAGTATTTT. Translation gives CASSLASTDTQYF.

This clonotype has a count of ten or more. The chain joins TRBV3-1 to TRBJ2-1; the match to TRBD1 covers 9 bases. V shed 2 bases and J 1 base; nucleotides not matched to a gene: 9. CDR3 size: 18 residues. The germline CDR1 and CDR2 sequences are LGHDT and YNNKEL (reference sequence). The CDR3 reads CASSQPGPGTGSYNEQFF. As DNA, the CDR3 is TGTGCCAGCAGCCAACCGGGCCCCGGGACAGGGTCCTACAATGAGCAGTTCTTC.

This clonotype was seen repeatedly, ten times or more. The chain's CDR3 is CAWSVSASYEQYF. CDR3 nucleotides: TGTGCCTGGAGTGTAAGTGCTTCCTACGAGCAGTACTTC. V is TRBV30 and J is TRBJ2-7; D not resolved. CDR3 length equals 13 residues. The V end was cut by 0 bases, the J end by 1 base, with 7 bases between. The V gene's germline CDR1 is GTSNPN and CDR2 SVGIG (reference sequence). Supplemented by reference TRBV30 and TRBJ2-7, the full variable domain reads SQTIHQWPATLVQPVGSPLSLECTVEGTSNPNLYWYRQAAGRGLQLLFYSVGIGQISSEVPQNLSASRPQDRQFILSSKKLLLSDSGFYLCAWSVSASYEQYFGPGTRLTVT.

This clonotype has ten or more counts. The chain recombines TRBV10-3 with TRBJ2-1; possible D gene TRBD1, 5 bases. CDR3 length: 16 amino acids. CDR1 and CDR2 from the germline V gene are ENHRY and SYGVKD. The V gene lost 0 bases and the J gene lost 0 bases, with 9 bases spanning the gap. In nucleotides, the CDR3 is TGTGCCATCAGTGAGTCGGGGCGGCTCTCCTACAATGAGCAGTTCTTC. Its translation: CAISESGRLSYNEQFF.

The V gene is TRBV4-2, the J gene TRBJ2-1; TRBD2 might be the D (5 bases). In germline, CDR1 is LGHNA, CDR2 YNFKEQ. V was cut by 0 bases and J by 6 bases, with 12 bases left in between. The CDR3 is made up of 15 amino acids. The CDR3 DNA reads as TGTGCCAGCAGCCAAGAGCCGGACTTTGGCAATGAGCAGTTCTTC. Residues: CASSQEPDFGNEQFF.

This clonotype appeared many times. The chain couples TRBV7-9 to TRBJ2-7; D possibly corresponds to TRBD1 (6 bases). Per the germline V gene, CDR1 is SEHNR and CDR2 is FQNEAQ (reference sequence). V shed 2 bases and J shed 3 bases, with 11 bases lying between them. The CDR3 has 14 amino acids. The CDR3 loop reads CASSLQGPNYEQYF. CDR3 in DNA: TGTGCCAGCAGCTTACAGGGGCCTAACTACGAGCAGTACTTC. Filled out from reference TRBV7-9 and TRBJ2-7, the complete variable domain reads DTGVSQNPRHKITKRGQNVTFRCDPISEHNRLYWYRQTLGQGPEFLTYFQNEAQLEKSRLLSDRFSAERPKGSFSTLEIQRTEQGDSAMYLCASSLQGPNYEQYFGPGTRLTVT.